Below, 18 T cell receptor beta chains from the same sample are listed, as sequenced in a study of OX40 agonist ivuxolimab in advanced cancers. Assay used: immunoSEQ multiplex PCR; TCRdb lists only in-frame clones, some missing. The profile shows about 98,000 clones, about 85% of them singletons. This specimen was CD4+ or CD8+ T cells sorted from blood, taken in a trial of the OX40 agonist ivuxolimab. The source is an adult with an advanced solid tumor such as melanoma, head and neck, liver or kidney cancer.

The chain is built from TRBV5-8 and TRBJ2-1, with TRBD2 identical over 15 bases. This CDR3 is 17 amino acids long. The V gene end was trimmed by 2 bases and the J gene end by 6 bases; junction bases not matched to a gene: 6. The germline gives CDR1 SGHTS, CDR2 YDEGEE. The CDR3 coding sequence is TGTGCCAGCAGCTTCTTTGTGGGACTAGCGGGAGGCAATGAGCAGTTCTTC. As protein: CASSFFVGLAGGNEQFF.

V is TRBV27 and J is TRBJ2-3; 10 bases map to TRBD2. This CDR3 is 19 amino acids long. J gave up 3 bases and V 0 bases, and 12 bases lay outside the gene matches. Germline V gene sequence: CDR1 MNHEY, CDR2 SMNVEV (reference sequence). The CDR3 DNA is TGTGCCAGCAGTTTATCGGGGTCTAGCGGGAGTAGGAGGACAGATACGCAGTATTTT. Encoded protein: CASSLSGSSGSRRTDTQYF.

The rearrangement joins TRBV28 to TRBJ1-6; D is unresolved. This CDR3 has 14 amino acids. The germline V gene has CDR1 MDHEN and CDR2 SYDVKM. V lost 5 bases and J 4 bases, leaving 9 bases between the germline ends. CDR3 residues: CASSLNPYNSPLHF. Written as DNA, the CDR3 is TGTGCCAGCAGTCTTAATCCTTATAATTCACCCCTCCACTTT.

This clone was seen only a few times. The rearrangement links TRBV10-1 to TRBJ2-2; D is ambiguous. The length of the CDR3 is 14 residues. Trimming stripped 3 bases from V and 1 base from J, with 6 bases between. From germline, CDR1 is WNHNN and CDR2 SYGVQD (reference sequence). The CDR3 loop is CASSEGGNTGELFF. As DNA, the CDR3 is TGCGCCAGCAGTGAAGGTGGGAACACCGGGGAGCTGTTTTTT.

The CDR3 nucleotides read TGTGCCAGCAGTTACTCTTCCAAGAACACTGAAGCTTTCTTT. It yields the protein CASSYSSKNTEAFF. The chain joins TRBV6-5 to TRBJ1-1, with D hard to call. Per the germline V gene, CDR1 is MNHEY and CDR2 is SVGAGI. Trimming removed 0 bases from V and 1 base from J, with 6 bases in between. The CDR3 is 14 residues long.

This chain joins TRBV28 and TRBJ2-3; D may correspond to TRBD1 or TRBD2 (6 bases each). Trimming stripped 2 bases from V and 3 bases from J, with 18 bases between. CDR3 length: 17 amino acids. The germline V gene has CDR1 MDHEN and CDR2 SYDVKM. CDR3 DNA sequence: TGTGCCAGCAGTTTAGGAGGAGTCGGAGGGGGAACAGATACGCAGTATTTT. It yields the protein CASSLGGVGGGTDTQYF.

The table lists this clone with many counts. This chain uses TRBV19 with TRBJ1-5; TRBD1 matches at 9 bases. V shed 5 bases, J shed 7 bases, and the junction held 9 bases outside the gene matches. CDR3 length: 15 amino acids. The germline gives CDR1 LNHDA, CDR2 SQIVND (reference sequence). This CDR3 is CASSLRDRVGQPQHF. The DNA of the CDR3 is TGTGCCAGTAGTCTTCGGGACAGGGTTGGGCAGCCCCAGCATTTT.

The rearrangement links TRBV7-2 to TRBJ1-1, with D possibly being TRBD1 (6 bases). CDR3 length: 14 residues. Trimming stripped 5 bases from V and 6 bases from J, with 16 bases between. Germline lookup yields CDR1 SGHTA and CDR2 FQGNSA. This chain's CDR3 is CASSAQQGASEAFF. DNA for the CDR3: TGTGCCAGCAGCGCGCAACAGGGTGCATCTGAAGCTTTCTTT.

This chain connects TRBV5-4 to TRBJ2-1, with D perhaps TRBD1 or TRBD2 (5 bases each). Trimming pared 0 bases from V and 2 bases from J, leaving 6 bases between. The length of the CDR3 is 14 residues. The germline V gene has CDR1 SGHNT and CDR2 YYREEE (reference sequence). The CDR3 nucleotides read TGTGCCAGCAGCTTGGGAGGGGCCTACAATGAGCAGTTCTTC. Translated: CASSLGGAYNEQFF.

This clone has only one observation. V and J are TRBV11-2 and TRBJ2-5; TRBD1 agrees at 7 bases. After removal of 6 bases from V and 2 bases from J, the junction contained 9 bases not matched to a gene. Germline V lookup: CDR1 SGHAT, CDR2 FQNNGV. The CDR3 totals 15 residues. CDR3 residues: CASRLMGQKQETQYF. The CDR3 DNA is TGTGCCAGCAGACTGATGGGACAGAAACAAGAGACCCAGTACTTC.

The rearrangement joins TRBV7-2 to TRBJ2-2, with D perhaps matching TRBD2 (6 bases). This CDR3 comprises 16 residues. V was pared by 2 bases and J by 12 bases, with 22 bases between. The germline CDR1 and CDR2 sequences are SGHTA and FQGNSA. The CDR3 loop is CASSLSGLPSGVQLFF. CDR3 DNA: TGTGCCAGCAGCTTATCGGGACTGCCCAGTGGGGTGCAGCTGTTTTTT.

This chain uses TRBV28 with TRBJ2-1; TRBD1 matches at 7 bases. Germline trimming cut 8 bases from V and 3 bases from J; bases unmatched to any gene: 4. CDR1 is MDHEN and CDR2 is SYDVKM in the germline V gene. The CDR3 sequence is 13 residues long. The CDR3 nucleotides read TGTGCCAGCGGGACAGCCCACTACAATGAGCAGTTCTTC. Residues: CASGTAHYNEQFF. The variable domain in full, with the rest retrieved from reference TRBV28 and TRBJ2-1, is DVKVTQSSRYLVKRTGEKVFLECVQDMDHENMFWYRQDPGLGLRLIYFSYDVKMKEKGDIPEGYSVSREKKERFSLILESASTNQTSMYLCASGTAHYNEQFFGPGTRLTVL.

V is TRBV5-8 and J is TRBJ1-1, with 9 bases aligning to TRBD1. Germline values: CDR1 SGHTS, CDR2 YDEGEE. V shed 6 bases and J 0 bases; nucleotides not matched to a gene: 9. The CDR3 covers 16 residues. The chain's CDR3 is CASNLYRGLVNTEAFF. Written as DNA, the CDR3 is TGTGCCAGCAATCTTTACAGGGGGCTTGTGAACACTGAAGCTTTCTTT. Looking up the rest from reference TRBV5-8 and TRBJ1-1 gives the full variable domain: EAGVTQSPTHLIKTRGQQATLRCSPISGHTSVYWYQQALGLGLQFLLWYDEGEERNRGNFPPRFSGRQFPNYSSELNVNALELEDSALYLCASNLYRGLVNTEAFFGQGTRLTVV.

This chain uses TRBV28 with TRBJ1-2; D might be TRBD1 (5 bases). CDR3 size: 12 residues. CDR1 and CDR2 (germline): MDHEN, SYDVKM. Trimming removed 3 bases from V and 4 bases from J, with 6 bases in between. DNA for the CDR3: TGTGCCAGCAGTTTGAGGGGCTATGGCTACACCTTC. Translation: CASSLRGYGYTF.

This clone was observed a handful of times. V is TRBV28 and J is TRBJ2-5; TRBD1 agrees at 10 bases. The V and J ends lost 6 bases and 3 bases, in that order; junction bases with no gene match: 1. CDR1 and CDR2 (germline): MDHEN, SYDVKM. The CDR3 has 13 residues. The CDR3 region is CASRGQGKETQYF. CDR3 nucleotides: TGTGCCAGCAGGGGACAGGGGAAAGAGACCCAGTACTTC.

The chain recombines TRBV7-2 with TRBJ1-2; D is unclear. The CDR3 runs to 13 residues. Germline-derived CDR1 and CDR2 are SGHTA and FQGNSA. Between the trimmed V and J ends, which lost 10 bases and 5 bases, there was a span of 17 bases. CDR3 DNA: TGTGCCACGGGCAGGCAAAGGAATTATGGCTACACCTTC. It specifies CATGRQRNYGYTF.

The chain joins TRBV11-2 to TRBJ2-5, with 9 bases identical to TRBD2. This CDR3 is built from 14 residues. The V gene's germline CDR1 is SGHAT and CDR2 FQNNGV. J gave up 5 bases and V 5 bases, and 6 bases lay outside the gene matches. This CDR3 reads CASSVSGRTETQYF. CDR3 DNA sequence: TGTGCCAGCAGCGTCAGCGGGAGGACGGAGACCCAGTACTTC.

This clone came up a few times. As DNA, the CDR3 is TGTGCCAGCAGCTCTCCGGGACTAGCGGGAGTTGAGCAGTTCTTC. Translated: CASSSPGLAGVEQFF. The V and J genes are TRBV7-9 and TRBJ2-1; 14 nucleotides agree with TRBD2. J lost 9 bases, V lost 4 bases, and 5 bases had no gene match. This CDR3 region has 15 residues. CDR1 and CDR2 (germline): SEHNR, FQNEAQ (reference sequence).